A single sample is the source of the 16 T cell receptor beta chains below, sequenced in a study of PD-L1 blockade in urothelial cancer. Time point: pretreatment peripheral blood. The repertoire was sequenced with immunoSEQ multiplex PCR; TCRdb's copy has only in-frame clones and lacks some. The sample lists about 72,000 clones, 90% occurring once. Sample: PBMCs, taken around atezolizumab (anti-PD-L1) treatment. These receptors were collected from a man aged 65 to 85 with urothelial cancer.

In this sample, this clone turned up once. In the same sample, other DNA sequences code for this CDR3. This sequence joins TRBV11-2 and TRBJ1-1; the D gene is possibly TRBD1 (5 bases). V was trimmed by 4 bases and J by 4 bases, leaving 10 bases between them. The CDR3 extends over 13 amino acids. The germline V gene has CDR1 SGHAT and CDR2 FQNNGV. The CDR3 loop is CASSSQGGTEAFF. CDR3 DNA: TGTGCCAGCAGCTCCCAGGGCGGCACTGAAGCTTTCTTT.

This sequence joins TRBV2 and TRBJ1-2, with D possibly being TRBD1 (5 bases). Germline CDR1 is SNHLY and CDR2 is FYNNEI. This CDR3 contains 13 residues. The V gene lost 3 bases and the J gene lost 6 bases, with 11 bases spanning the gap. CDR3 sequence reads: CASSERQPDGYTF. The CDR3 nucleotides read TGTGCCAGCAGTGAGCGACAGCCGGATGGCTACACCTTC.

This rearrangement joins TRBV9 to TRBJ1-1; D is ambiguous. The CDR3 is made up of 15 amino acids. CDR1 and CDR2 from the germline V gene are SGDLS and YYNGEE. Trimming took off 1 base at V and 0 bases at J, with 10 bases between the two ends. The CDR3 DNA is TGTGCCAGCAGCGTAAGGCCGGGAATGAACACTGAAGCTTTCTTT. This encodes CASSVRPGMNTEAFF.

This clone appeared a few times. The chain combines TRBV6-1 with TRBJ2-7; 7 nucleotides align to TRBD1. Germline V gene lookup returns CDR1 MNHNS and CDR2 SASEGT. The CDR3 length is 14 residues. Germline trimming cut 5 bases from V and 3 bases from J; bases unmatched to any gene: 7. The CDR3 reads CASSRQGDIYEQYF. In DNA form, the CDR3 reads TGTGCCAGCAGTCGACAGGGAGATATCTACGAGCAGTACTTC.

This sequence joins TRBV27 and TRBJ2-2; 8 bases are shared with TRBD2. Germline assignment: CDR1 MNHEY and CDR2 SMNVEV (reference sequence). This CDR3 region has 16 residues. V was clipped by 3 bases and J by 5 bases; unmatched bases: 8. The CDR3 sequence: CASSFISGRRTGELFF. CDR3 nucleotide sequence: TGTGCCAGCAGTTTTATCAGCGGGAGAAGAACCGGGGAGCTGTTTTTT.

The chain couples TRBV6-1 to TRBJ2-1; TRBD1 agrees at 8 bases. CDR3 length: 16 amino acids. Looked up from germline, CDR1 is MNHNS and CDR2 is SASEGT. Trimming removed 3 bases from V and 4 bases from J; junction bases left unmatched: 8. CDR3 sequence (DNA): TGTGCCAGCAGTGACAGCGGACAGGGAAATTACAATGAGCAGTTCTTC. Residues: CASSDSGQGNYNEQFF.

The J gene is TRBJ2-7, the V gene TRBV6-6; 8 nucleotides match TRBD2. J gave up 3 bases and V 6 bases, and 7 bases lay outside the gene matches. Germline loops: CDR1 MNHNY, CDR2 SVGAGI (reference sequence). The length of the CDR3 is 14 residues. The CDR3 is CASRASGSDYEQYF. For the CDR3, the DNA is TGTGCCAGCAGGGCTAGCGGGTCCGACTACGAGCAGTACTTC.

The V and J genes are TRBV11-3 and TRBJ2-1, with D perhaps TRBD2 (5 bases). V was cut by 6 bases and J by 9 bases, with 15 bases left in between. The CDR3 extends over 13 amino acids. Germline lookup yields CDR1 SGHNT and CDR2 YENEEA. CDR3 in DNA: TGTGCCAGCAGTATTAACAGTCGGGGTGAGCAGTTCTTC. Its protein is CASSINSRGEQFF.

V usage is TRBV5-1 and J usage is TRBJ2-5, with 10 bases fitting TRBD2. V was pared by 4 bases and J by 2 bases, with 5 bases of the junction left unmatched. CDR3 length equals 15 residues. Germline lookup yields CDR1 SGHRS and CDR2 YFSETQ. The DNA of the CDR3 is TGCGCCAGCAGCCCAATAGCGGGAGGACAAGAGACCCAGTACTTC. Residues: CASSPIAGGQETQYF.

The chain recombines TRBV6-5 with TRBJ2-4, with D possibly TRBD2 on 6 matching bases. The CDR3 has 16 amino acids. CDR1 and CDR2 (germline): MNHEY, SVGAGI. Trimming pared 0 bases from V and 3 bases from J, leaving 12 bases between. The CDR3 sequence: CASSYSSGEVKNIQYF. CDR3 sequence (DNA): TGTGCCAGCAGTTACTCGTCGGGAGAGGTCAAAAACATTCAGTACTTC.

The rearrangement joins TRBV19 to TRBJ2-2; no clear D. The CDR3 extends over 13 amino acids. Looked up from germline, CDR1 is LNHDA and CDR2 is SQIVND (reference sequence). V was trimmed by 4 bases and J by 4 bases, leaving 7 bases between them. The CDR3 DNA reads TGTGCCAGTAGTACCCTAAGCACCGGGGAGCTGTTTTTT. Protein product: CASSTLSTGELFF.

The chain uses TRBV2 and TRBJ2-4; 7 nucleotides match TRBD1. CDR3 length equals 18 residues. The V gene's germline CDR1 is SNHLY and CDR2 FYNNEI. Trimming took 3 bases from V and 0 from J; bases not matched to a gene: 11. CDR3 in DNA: TGTGCCAGCAGTGACCCATTGGGACAGACCGAAGCCAAAAACATTCAGTACTTC. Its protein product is CASSDPLGQTEAKNIQYF.

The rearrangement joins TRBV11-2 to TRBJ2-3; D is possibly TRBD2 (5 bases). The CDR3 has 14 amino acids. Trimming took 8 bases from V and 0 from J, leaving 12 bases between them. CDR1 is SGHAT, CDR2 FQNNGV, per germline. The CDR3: CASVLERSTDTQYF. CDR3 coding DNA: TGTGCCAGCGTACTAGAGCGGAGCACAGATACGCAGTATTTT.

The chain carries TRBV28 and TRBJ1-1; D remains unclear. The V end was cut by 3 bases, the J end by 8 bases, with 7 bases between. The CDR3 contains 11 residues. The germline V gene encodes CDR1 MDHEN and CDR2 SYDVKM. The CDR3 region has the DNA TGTGCCAGCAGTTTCACGACAGAAGCTTTCTTT. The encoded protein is CASSFTTEAFF. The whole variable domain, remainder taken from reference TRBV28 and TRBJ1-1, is DVKVTQSSRYLVKRTGEKVFLECVQDMDHENMFWYRQDPGLGLRLIYFSYDVKMKEKGDIPEGYSVSREKKERFSLILESASTNQTSMYLCASSFTTEAFFGQGTRLTVV.

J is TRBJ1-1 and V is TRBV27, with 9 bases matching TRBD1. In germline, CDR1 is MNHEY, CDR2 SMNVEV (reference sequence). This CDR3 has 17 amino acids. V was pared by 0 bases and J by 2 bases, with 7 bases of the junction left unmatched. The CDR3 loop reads CASSLSRTGDINTEAFF. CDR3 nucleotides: TGTGCCAGCAGTTTATCTAGGACAGGGGACATTAACACTGAAGCTTTCTTT.

The chain's CDR3 is CASSKLPGLAGVRNEQFF. CDR3 in DNA: TGTGCCAGCAGCAAACTCCCGGGACTAGCGGGAGTTAGGAATGAGCAGTTCTTC. The chain links TRBV21-1 to TRBJ2-1; the table's D gene call, TRBD2, was not cross checked with the DNA. TRBV21-1 counts as a pseudogene. The CDR3 is made up of 18 amino acids.